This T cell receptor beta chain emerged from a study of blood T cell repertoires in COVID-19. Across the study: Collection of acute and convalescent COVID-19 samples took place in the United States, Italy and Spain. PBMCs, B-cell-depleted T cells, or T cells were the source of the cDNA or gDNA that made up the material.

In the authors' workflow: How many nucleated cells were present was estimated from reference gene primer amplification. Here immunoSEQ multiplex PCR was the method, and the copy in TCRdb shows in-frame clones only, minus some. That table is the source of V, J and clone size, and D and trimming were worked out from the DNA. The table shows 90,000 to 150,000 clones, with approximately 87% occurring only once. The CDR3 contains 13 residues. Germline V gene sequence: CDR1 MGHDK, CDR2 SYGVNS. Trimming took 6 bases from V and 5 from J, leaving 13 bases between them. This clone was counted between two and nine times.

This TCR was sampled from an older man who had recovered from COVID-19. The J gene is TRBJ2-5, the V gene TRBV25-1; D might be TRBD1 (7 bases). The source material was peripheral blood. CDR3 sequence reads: CASSQGGRETQYF. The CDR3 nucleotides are TGTGCCAGCAGCCAGGGGGGTAGGGAGACCCAGTACTTC. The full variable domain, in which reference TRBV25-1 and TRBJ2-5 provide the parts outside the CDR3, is EADIYQTPRYLVIGTGKKITLECSQTMGHDKMYWYQQDPGMELHLIHYSYGVNSTEKGDLSSESTVSRIRTEHFPLTLESARPSHTSQYLCASSQGGRETQYFGPGTRLLVL.